Presented here are 30 T cell receptor beta chains from one specimen sequenced in a study of cytomegalovirus exposure and HLA in healthy donors (TCRdb year 2017). Library preparation employed the immunoSEQ multiplex PCR assay. The multiplex PCR relied on a mix of 60 forward primers for TCR Vbeta segments and 13 reverse primers for TCR Jbeta segments. TCRdb mirrors the immuneACCESS table, restricted to in-frame sequences. Some clones are absent from its copies; in checked studies, under half trace to an unresolved V gene, and the reason for the others is unknown. The sample yields about 160,000 clones; over 70% were counted once. The leading ten clones occupy more than 1.5% of the sample. Sequencing used PBMCs. The origin of the receptors is a woman aged 18-30 years in good health and CMV-seronegative.

The rearrangement uses TRBV6-5 and TRBJ2-1; weak D call: TRBD2 (5 bases). The CDR3 runs 13 residues. The V end lost 6 bases, the J end lost 8 bases, and 14 bases lay between the germline ends. From germline, CDR1 is MNHEY and CDR2 SVGAGI. As DNA, the CDR3 is TGTGCCAGCAGAACAACAAGACTACATGAGCAGTTCTTC. This encodes CASRTTRLHEQFF.

V and J are TRBV11-1 and TRBJ2-1, with 9 bases fitting TRBD2. CDR1 and CDR2 from the germline V gene are SGHAT and FQDESV (reference sequence). CDR3 length equals 15 residues. J was trimmed by 8 bases and V by 1 base; bases with no gene match: 6. CDR3 DNA sequence: TGTGCCAGCAGCTTAGAGCCTAGCGGGGTTGATGAGCAGTTCTTC. It yields the protein CASSLEPSGVDEQFF. Variable domain in full (rest from reference TRBV11-1 and TRBJ2-1): EAEVAQSPRYKITEKSQAVAFWCDPISGHATLYWYRQILGQGPELLVQFQDESVVDDSQLPKDRFSAERLKGVDSTLKIQPAELGDSAMYLCASSLEPSGVDEQFFGPGTRLTVL.

V and J are TRBV15 and TRBJ1-2; possibly TRBD1 for D (6 bases). Germline-derived CDR1 and CDR2 are LNHNV and YYDKDF (reference sequence). The CDR3 spans 15 residues. The V end was cut by 5 bases, the J end by 3 bases, with 16 bases between. The DNA of the CDR3 is TGTGCCACCAGCCGAAACAGGGAGAGGGACTATGGCTACACCTTC. It translates to CATSRNRERDYGYTF.

The chain links TRBV11-3 to TRBJ2-5; D may be TRBD2 (6 bases). The V gene lost 5 bases and the J gene lost 7 bases, with 20 bases spanning the gap. Germline CDR1 SGHNT, CDR2 YENEEA. The CDR3 spans 15 residues. The CDR3 DNA is TGTGCCAGCAGCCCAGGGACTTTTGGAGTTTGGACCCAGTACTTC. Translating gives CASSPGTFGVWTQYF.

The chain carries TRBV6-5 and TRBJ2-5; a weak D match, TRBD2 (6 bases). Germline-derived CDR1 and CDR2 are MNHEY and SVGAGI. Trimming shortened V by 3 bases and J by 5 bases, and 10 bases separated the two germline ends. This CDR3 spans 13 amino acids. For the CDR3, the DNA is TGTGCCAGCAGTTATAGCCGGGGGGAGACCCAGTACTTC. Protein sequence: CASSYSRGETQYF.

The genes are TRBV30 and TRBJ2-1; 12 bases line up with TRBD1. The junction had 9 bases not matched to a gene; V was cut back by 0 bases and J by 9 bases. CDR3 length: 16 amino acids. Germline CDR1 is GTSNPN and CDR2 is SVGIG (reference sequence). The CDR3 sequence is CAWSVPGQGAQGEQFF. CDR3 sequence (DNA): TGTGCCTGGAGTGTACCGGGACAGGGGGCGCAGGGTGAGCAGTTCTTC.

V is TRBV19 and J is TRBJ2-1, with D perhaps matching TRBD2 (5 bases). Trimming removed 1 base at V and 9 bases at J, with 10 bases between. This CDR3 has 13 residues. Germline CDR1 LNHDA, CDR2 SQIVND (reference sequence). The CDR3 loop is CASSIVGSSEQFF. CDR3 DNA: TGTGCCAGTAGTATAGTAGGGAGTAGTGAGCAGTTCTTC.

This clone was counted only a few times. V and J are TRBV11-2 and TRBJ1-1; 10 bases line up with TRBD1. The CDR3 covers 16 residues. V lost 5 bases to trimming and J lost 3 bases; unmatched junction nucleotides: 9. The V gene's germline CDR1 is SGHAT and CDR2 FQNNGV. The CDR3 coding sequence is TGTGCCAGCAGCAAGACAGGGGGCGGTTGGCACACTGAAGCTTTCTTT. It is translated as CASSKTGGGWHTEAFF. Full variable domain (outside the CDR3, taken from reference TRBV11-2 and TRBJ1-1): EAGVAQSPRYKIIEKRQSVAFWCNPISGHATLYWYQQILGQGPKLLIQFQNNGVVDDSQLPKDRFSAERLKGVDSTLKIQPAKLEDSAVYLCASSKTGGGWHTEAFFGQGTRLTVV.

The chain is built from TRBV2 and TRBJ1-2; D perhaps matches TRBD1 (6 bases). CDR3 length: 14 residues. CDR1 SNHLY and CDR2 FYNNEI come from the germline V gene. V lost 6 bases, J lost 4 bases, and 15 bases lay in between. CDR3 DNA sequence: TGTGCCAGCAGGGGAACAGGGATCGTCTATGGCTACACCTTC. It yields the protein CASRGTGIVYGYTF.

The chain is built from TRBV19 and TRBJ1-2; TRBD1 matches at 7 bases. This CDR3 spans 14 amino acids. V shed 4 bases, J shed 4 bases, and the junction held 6 bases outside the gene matches. Per the germline V gene, CDR1 is LNHDA and CDR2 is SQIVND (reference sequence). Here the CDR3 reads CASSTTRQGYGYTF. Here the CDR3 DNA reads TGTGCCAGTAGTACCACCCGACAGGGCTATGGCTACACCTTC. The full variable domain, rest sourced from reference TRBV19 and TRBJ1-2, is DGGITQSPKYLFRKEGQNVTLSCEQNLNHDAMYWYRQDPGQGLRLIYYSQIVNDFQKGDIAEGYSVSREKKESFPLTVTSAQKNPTAFYLCASSTTRQGYGYTFGSGTRLTVV.

This rearrangement joins TRBV2 to TRBJ1-1; 8 bases match TRBD1. Per the germline V gene, CDR1 is SNHLY and CDR2 is FYNNEI. The CDR3 is 14 residues long. The trim removed 5 bases at V and 1 base at J, leaving 3 bases unmatched. The CDR3 protein is CASSSGTGNTEAFF. Written as DNA, the CDR3 is TGTGCCAGCAGTTCCGGGACAGGGAACACTGAAGCTTTCTTT.

The gene calls are TRBV6-5 and TRBJ2-5; 8 positions agree with TRBD1. The DNA end is a closer match to TRBJ2-7, so the J assignment may be wrong. The CDR3 is 16 residues long. Germline V gene data show CDR1 as MNHEY and CDR2 as SVGAGI. In nucleotides, the CDR3 is TGTGCCAGCAGTTACTCGACAGGGACAGGCTCCTACGAGCAGTACTTC. This gives the protein CASSYSTGTGSYEQYF.

The rearrangement uses TRBV6-4 and TRBJ2-3; no definite D call. Germline CDR1 MRHNA, CDR2 SNTAGT. The CDR3 spans 16 residues. The V and J ends lost 2 bases and 0 bases respectively, with 12 bases between them. In nucleotides, the CDR3 is TGTGCCAGCAGTGACAACAGCATAAGGAGCACAGATACGCAGTATTTT. Its translation is CASSDNSIRSTDTQYF.

The rearrangement uses TRBV25-1 and TRBJ1-2; D gene uncertain. This CDR3 comprises 16 residues. The germline V gene encodes CDR1 MGHDK and CDR2 SYGVNS. V was cut by 3 bases and J by 4 bases, with 18 bases left in between. The CDR3 DNA follows: TGTGCCAGCAGTGAGTCCCCCCGTGGAGAAATCTATGGCTACACCTTC. Translating gives CASSESPRGEIYGYTF.

This chain uses TRBV19 with TRBJ2-7, with 7 nucleotides matching TRBD1. Trimming took 3 bases from V and 6 from J; bases not matched to a gene: 11. CDR1 LNHDA and CDR2 SQIVND come from the germline V gene (reference sequence). The CDR3 sequence is 15 residues long. CDR3 in DNA: TGTGCCAGTAGTATGCAGGGGACAGTGGGCGGCGAGCAGTACTTC. Its translation is CASSMQGTVGGEQYF.

CDR3 coding DNA: TGTGCCAGCAGCCCAGGAGGGCTAGGCACAGATACGCAGTATTTT. It is translated as CASSPGGLGTDTQYF. The gene calls are TRBV27 and TRBJ2-3; D might be TRBD2 (6 bases). The CDR3 length is 15 residues. CDR1 MNHEY and CDR2 SMNVEV come from the germline V gene (reference sequence). V gave up 6 bases and J gave up 1 base, with 14 bases separating them.

The rearrangement uses TRBV10-3 and TRBJ1-1; a weak D match, TRBD1 (5 bases). The CDR3 spans 16 residues. CDR1 is ENHRY and CDR2 is SYGVKD in the germline V gene. Between the trimmed V and J ends, which lost 3 bases and 1 base, there was a span of 15 bases. This chain's CDR3 is CAISDPGGGRNTEAFF. CDR3 sequence (DNA): TGTGCCATCAGTGACCCTGGGGGGGGTAGGAACACTGAAGCTTTCTTT.

The CDR3 here is CASSGRGRTGELFF. CDR3 DNA: TGTGCCAGTAGTGGCAGGGGGCGAACCGGGGAGCTGTTTTTT. The chain recombines TRBV19 with TRBJ2-2; 8 bases match TRBD1. Germline V gene data show CDR1 as LNHDA and CDR2 as SQIVND (reference sequence). The CDR3 totals 14 residues. The J segment lost 5 bases and the V segment lost 5 bases, leaving 4 bases of the junction unmatched.

This clone appeared a few times. The sample holds other DNA sequences that translate to the same CDR3. The V gene is TRBV28, the J gene TRBJ1-2, with TRBD1 matching 7 bases. The CDR3 extends over 13 amino acids. With 6 bases clipped from V and 2 bases from J, the junction kept 3 bases outside the gene matches. Looked up from germline, CDR1 is MDHEN and CDR2 is SYDVKM. The CDR3 DNA follows: TGTGCCAGCAGCTTGACAGGGAACTATGGCTACACCTTC. Its translation is CASSLTGNYGYTF.

This clone has only a few counts. Here the CDR3 DNA reads TGTGCCAGCAGACCGGGGGGGCTCTCCTACAATGAGCAGTTCTTC. Translated: CASRPGGLSYNEQFF. The rearrangement uses TRBV6-5 and TRBJ2-1; 8 nucleotides agree with TRBD2. The CDR3 sequence is 15 residues long. CDR1 is MNHEY, CDR2 SVGAGI, per germline. Trimming cost V 6 bases and J 0 bases; bases outside gene matches: 4.

The CDR3 DNA is TGTGCCAGCAGTACAGGGACAGCCAGGGGGGTTTACTATGGCTACACCTTC. Its protein is CASSTGTARGVYYGYTF. The chain uses TRBV28 and TRBJ1-2, with TRBD1 matching over 7 bases. The V gene end was trimmed by 5 bases and the J gene end by 3 bases; junction bases not matched to a gene: 15. CDR3 length equals 17 residues. Germline-derived CDR1 and CDR2 are MDHEN and SYDVKM.

This chain uses TRBV11-3 with TRBJ2-4; 9 bases are shared with TRBD1. Germline assignment: CDR1 SGHNT and CDR2 YENEEA. The CDR3 runs 16 residues. Trimming cost V 1 base and J 2 bases; bases outside gene matches: 3. CDR3 loop: CASSLVDRGTKNIQYF. The DNA of the CDR3 is TGTGCCAGCAGCTTAGTGGACAGGGGTACCAAAAACATTCAGTACTTC.

This clone was counted only a few times. J is TRBJ2-2 and V is TRBV2; possible D gene TRBD1, 6 bases. From germline, CDR1 is SNHLY and CDR2 FYNNEI. This CDR3 spans 14 amino acids. V lost 1 base to trimming and J lost 5 bases, with 8 bases between them. The CDR3 protein is CASSEGQGTGELFF. The CDR3 DNA reads TGTGCCAGCAGTGAAGGTCAGGGGACCGGGGAGCTGTTTTTT.

This chain joins TRBV6-1 and TRBJ2-5; TRBD2 matches 15 bases. The CDR3 length is 15 residues. Germline V gene sequence: CDR1 MNHNS, CDR2 SASEGT. The ends lost 4 bases at V and 5 bases at J; junction bases unmatched: 2. The CDR3 DNA reads as TGTGCCAGCAGTGGGACTAGCGGGGGGGCCGAGACCCAGTACTTC. It is translated as CASSGTSGGAETQYF.

The chain carries TRBV7-9 and TRBJ2-3; TRBD2 aligns across 12 bases. The CDR3 is made up of 15 amino acids. The V gene's germline CDR1 is SEHNR and CDR2 FQNEAQ (reference sequence). Trimming at V came to 6 bases and at J to 3 bases, leaving 4 bases not matched to a gene. CDR3 DNA: TGTGCCAGCAGTAGACTAGCGGGGGAAACAGATACGCAGTATTTT. Translation gives CASSRLAGETDTQYF.

This clone has more than one count but fewer than ten. The rearrangement joins TRBV5-4 to TRBJ2-3; D is perhaps TRBD1 (6 bases). CDR1 is SGHNT and CDR2 is YYREEE in the germline V gene (reference sequence). The V gene lost 4 bases and the J gene lost 4 bases, with 19 bases spanning the gap. The CDR3 spans 16 residues. CDR3 DNA: TGTGCCAGCAGCGGAGGACAGAACTCAAGAGCAGATACGCAGTATTTT. Translating gives CASSGGQNSRADTQYF.

The V gene is TRBV11-2, the J gene TRBJ2-1, with 8 bases fitting TRBD2. This CDR3 region has 16 residues. Germline CDR1 and CDR2: SGHAT and FQNNGV. After removal of 5 bases from V and 8 bases from J, the junction contained 14 bases not matched to a gene. CDR3: CASSPIPGLARHEQFF. Here the CDR3 DNA reads TGTGCCAGCAGCCCTATCCCTGGACTAGCTCGCCATGAGCAGTTCTTC.

This clone has only one observation. This chain uses TRBV28 with TRBJ1-5; the match to TRBD1 covers 7 bases. CDR3 length: 16 amino acids. CDR1 is MDHEN, CDR2 SYDVKM, per germline. The V gene end was trimmed by 7 bases and the J gene end by 0 bases; junction bases not matched to a gene: 9. CDR3 protein: CASTLRGQHSNQPQHF. DNA of the CDR3: TGTGCCAGCACCTTAAGGGGACAGCATAGCAATCAGCCCCAGCATTTT.

V and J are TRBV27 and TRBJ1-6, with TRBD1 as a possible D gene (6 bases). This CDR3 is built from 13 residues. Germline V CDR1 and CDR2: MNHEY, SMNVEV (reference sequence). Trimming took off 9 bases at V and 6 bases at J, with 12 bases between the two ends. The CDR3 DNA is TGTGCCAGTACAGGGCATGGTAATTCACCCCTCCACTTT. As protein: CASTGHGNSPLHF.

CDR3 amino acids: CASSTYHQHF. In DNA form, the CDR3 reads TGTGCCAGCAGCACCTATCACCAGCATTTT. J is TRBJ1-5 and V is TRBV28; D is ambiguous. V lost 6 bases, J lost 12 bases, and 9 bases lay in between. The CDR3 length is 10 residues. The germline CDR1 and CDR2 sequences are MDHEN and SYDVKM.